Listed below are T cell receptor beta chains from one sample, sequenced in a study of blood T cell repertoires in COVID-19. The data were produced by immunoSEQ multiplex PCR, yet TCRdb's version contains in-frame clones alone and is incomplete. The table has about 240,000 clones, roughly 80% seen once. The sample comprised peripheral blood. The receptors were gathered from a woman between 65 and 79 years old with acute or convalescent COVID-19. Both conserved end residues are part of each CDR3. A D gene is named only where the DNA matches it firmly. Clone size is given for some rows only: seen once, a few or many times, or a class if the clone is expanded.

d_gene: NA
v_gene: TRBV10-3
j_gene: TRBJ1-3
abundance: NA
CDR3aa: CAIIPEVGSGNTIYF
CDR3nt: TGTGCCATCATCCCGGAAGTGGGCTCCGGAAACACCATATATTTT

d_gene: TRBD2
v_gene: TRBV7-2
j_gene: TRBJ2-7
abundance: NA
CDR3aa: CASSSFVAGASYEQYF
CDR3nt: TGTGCCAGCAGCTCATTCGTCGCGGGAGCCTCCTACGAGCAGTACTTC

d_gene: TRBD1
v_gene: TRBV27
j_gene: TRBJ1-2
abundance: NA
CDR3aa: CASSPTGTGLGYTF
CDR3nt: TGTGCCAGCAGTCCTACCGGGACAGGGCTTGGCTACACCTTC

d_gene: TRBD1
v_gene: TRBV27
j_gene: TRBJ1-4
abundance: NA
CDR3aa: CASATGGPGEKLFF
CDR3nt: TGTGCCAGCGCCACAGGGGGCCCCGGTGAAAAACTGTTTTTT

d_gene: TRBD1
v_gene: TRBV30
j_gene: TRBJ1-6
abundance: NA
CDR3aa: CAWVRDRGINSPLHF
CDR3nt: TGTGCCTGGGTCCGGGACAGGGGGATTAATTCACCCCTCCACTTT

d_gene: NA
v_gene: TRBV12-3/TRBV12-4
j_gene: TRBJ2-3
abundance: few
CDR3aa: CASTPDWEQYF
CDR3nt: TGTGCCAGCACCCCGGACTGGGAGCAGTATTTT

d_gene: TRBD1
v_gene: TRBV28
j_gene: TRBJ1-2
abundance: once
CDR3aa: CASSFGTGGGYTF
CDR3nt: TGTGCCAGCAGTTTCGGGACAGGGGGTGGCTACACCTTC

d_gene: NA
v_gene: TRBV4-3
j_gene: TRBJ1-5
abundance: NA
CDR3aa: CASSPSNGGDQPQHF
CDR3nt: TGCGCCAGCAGCCCATCAAACGGCGGGGATCAGCCCCAGCATTTT

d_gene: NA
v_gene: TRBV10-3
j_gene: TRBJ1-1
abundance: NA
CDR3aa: CAIMREQNTEAFF
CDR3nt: TGTGCCATCATGCGAGAGCAAAACACTGAAGCTTTCTTT

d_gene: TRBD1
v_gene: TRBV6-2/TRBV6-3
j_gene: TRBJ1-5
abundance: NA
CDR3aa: CASSYSRTGASNQPQHF
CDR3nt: TGTGCCAGCAGTTACTCGAGAACAGGGGCTAGCAATCAGCCCCAGCATTTT

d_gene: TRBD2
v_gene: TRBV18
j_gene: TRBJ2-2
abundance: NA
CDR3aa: CASSRFLAGGLTGELFF
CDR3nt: TGTGCCAGCTCCCGCTTCCTAGCGGGGGGTCTCACCGGGGAGCTGTTTTTT

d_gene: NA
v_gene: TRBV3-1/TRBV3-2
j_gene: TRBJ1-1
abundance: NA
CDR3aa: CASSQSGNTEAFF
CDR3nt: TGTGCCAGCAGCCAATCAGGGAACACTGAAGCTTTCTTT

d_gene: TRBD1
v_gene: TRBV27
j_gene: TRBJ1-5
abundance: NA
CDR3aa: CASSSSTGGGGYSNQPQHF
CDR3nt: TGTGCCAGCAGTTCTTCTACAGGGGGCGGGGGATATAGCAATCAGCCCCAGCATTTT

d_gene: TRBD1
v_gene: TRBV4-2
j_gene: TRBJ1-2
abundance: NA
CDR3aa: CASSRPGQGIGHGYTF
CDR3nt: TGTGCCAGCAGCAGACCGGGACAGGGGATCGGCCATGGCTACACCTTC

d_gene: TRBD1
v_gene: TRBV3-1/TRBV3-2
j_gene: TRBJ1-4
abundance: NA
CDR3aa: CASSPMGQNEKLFF
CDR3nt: TGTGCCAGCAGCCCTATGGGACAGAATGAAAAACTGTTTTTT

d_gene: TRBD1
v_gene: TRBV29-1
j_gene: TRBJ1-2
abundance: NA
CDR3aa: CSSWTGGYGYTF
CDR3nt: TGCAGCTCCTGGACAGGGGGCTATGGCTACACCTTC

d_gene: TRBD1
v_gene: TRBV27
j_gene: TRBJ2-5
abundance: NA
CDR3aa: CASSPNPGQGAKTQYF
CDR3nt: TGTGCCAGCAGCCCAAATCCGGGACAGGGGGCGAAGACCCAGTACTTC

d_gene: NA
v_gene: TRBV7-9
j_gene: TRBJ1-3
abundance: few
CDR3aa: CASKLGRGSGNTIYF
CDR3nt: TGTGCCAGCAAGTTGGGCAGGGGCTCTGGAAACACCATATATTTT

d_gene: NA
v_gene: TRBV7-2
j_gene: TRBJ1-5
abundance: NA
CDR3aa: CASSLYGAGQPQHF
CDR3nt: TGTGCCAGCAGCTTATATGGGGCGGGGCAGCCCCAGCATTTT

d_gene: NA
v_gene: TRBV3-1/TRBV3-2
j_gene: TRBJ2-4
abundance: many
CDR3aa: CARRRGGGRRAKNIQYF
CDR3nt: TGTGCCCGAAGGCGGGGAGGGGGGCGTCGGGCCAAAAACATTCAGTACTTC

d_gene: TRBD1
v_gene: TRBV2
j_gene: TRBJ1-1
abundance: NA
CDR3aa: CATRRDQGGNTEAFF
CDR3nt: TGTGCCACCCGCAGAGATCAGGGGGGGAACACTGAAGCTTTCTTT

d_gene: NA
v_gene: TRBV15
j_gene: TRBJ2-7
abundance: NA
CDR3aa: CATSRDLSYEQYF
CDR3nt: TGTGCCACCAGCAGAGATCTGAGCTACGAGCAGTACTTC

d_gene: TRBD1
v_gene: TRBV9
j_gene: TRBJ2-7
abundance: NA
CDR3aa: CASSDGQGYEQYF
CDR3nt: TGTGCCAGCAGCGACGGACAGGGCTACGAGCAGTACTTC

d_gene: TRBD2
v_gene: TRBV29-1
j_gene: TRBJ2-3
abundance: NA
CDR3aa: CSVGGTTTDTQYF
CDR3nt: TGCAGCGTTGGTGGGACTACCACAGATACGCAGTATTTT

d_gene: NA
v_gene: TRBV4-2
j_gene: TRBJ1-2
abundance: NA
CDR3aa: CASSQVPGDYGYTF
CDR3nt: TGTGCCAGCAGCCAAGTTCCAGGGGACTATGGCTACACCTTC

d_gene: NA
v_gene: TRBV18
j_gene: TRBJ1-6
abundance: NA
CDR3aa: CASSPSGQINSPLHF
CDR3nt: TGTGCCAGCTCACCCTCGGGACAAATTAATTCACCCCTCCACTTT

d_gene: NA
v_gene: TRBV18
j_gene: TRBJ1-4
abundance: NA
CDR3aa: CASAPGLNEKLFF
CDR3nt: TGTGCCAGCGCCCCAGGGCTTAATGAAAAACTGTTTTTT

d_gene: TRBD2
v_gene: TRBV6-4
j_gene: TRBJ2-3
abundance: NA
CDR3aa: CASRKRGGSTDTQYF
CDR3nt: TGTGCCAGCAGGAAGCGGGGGGGCAGCACAGATACGCAGTATTTT

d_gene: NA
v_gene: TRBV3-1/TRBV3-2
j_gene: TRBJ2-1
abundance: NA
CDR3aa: CASSQIFTPSSYNEQFF
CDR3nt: TGTGCCAGCAGCCAAATATTTACTCCGAGCTCCTACAATGAGCAGTTCTTC

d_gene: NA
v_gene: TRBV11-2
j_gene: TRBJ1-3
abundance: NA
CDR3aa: CASSLGQLSGNTIYF
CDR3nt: TGTGCCAGCAGCTTAGGACAGCTCTCTGGAAACACCATATATTTT

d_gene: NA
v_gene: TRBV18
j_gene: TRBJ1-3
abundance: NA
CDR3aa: CASSPATARSGNTIYF
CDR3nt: TGTGCCAGCTCACCCGCGACAGCCCGCTCTGGAAACACCATATATTTT

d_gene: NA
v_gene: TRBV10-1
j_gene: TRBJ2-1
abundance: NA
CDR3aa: CASSERQSDNEQFF
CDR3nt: TGCGCCAGCAGTGAAAGGCAGAGCGACAATGAGCAGTTCTTC

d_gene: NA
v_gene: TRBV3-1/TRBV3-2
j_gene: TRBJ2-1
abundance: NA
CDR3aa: CASSQEGASYNEQFF
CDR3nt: TGTGCCAGCAGCCAAGAGGGGGCCTCCTACAATGAGCAGTTCTTC

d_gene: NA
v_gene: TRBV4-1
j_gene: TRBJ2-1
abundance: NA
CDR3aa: CASSQEGQIDNEQFF
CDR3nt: TGCGCCAGCAGCCAGGAGGGACAGATCGACAATGAGCAGTTCTTC

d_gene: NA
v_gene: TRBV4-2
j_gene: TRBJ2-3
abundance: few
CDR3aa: CASSQDVGGTDTQYF
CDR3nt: TGTGCCAGCAGCCAAGATGTAGGGGGCACAGATACGCAGTATTTT

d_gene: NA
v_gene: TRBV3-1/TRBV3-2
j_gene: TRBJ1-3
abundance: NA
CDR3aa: CASSPSDSGNTIYF
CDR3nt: TGTGCCAGCAGCCCGAGTGACTCTGGAAACACCATATATTTT

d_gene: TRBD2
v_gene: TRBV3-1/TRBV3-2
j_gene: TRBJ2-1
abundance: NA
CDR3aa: CASSPRRGAYNEQFF
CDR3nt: TGTGCCAGCAGCCCCCGGCGGGGGGCATACAATGAGCAGTTCTTC

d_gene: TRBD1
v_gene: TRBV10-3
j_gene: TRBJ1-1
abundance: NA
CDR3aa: CATVDREGTEAFF
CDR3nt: TGTGCCACCGTTGACAGGGAAGGGACTGAAGCTTTCTTT

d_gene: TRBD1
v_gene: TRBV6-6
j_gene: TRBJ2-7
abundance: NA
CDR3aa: CASSYGTGRYEQYF
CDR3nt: TGTGCCAGCAGTTACGGGACAGGGAGGTACGAGCAGTACTTC

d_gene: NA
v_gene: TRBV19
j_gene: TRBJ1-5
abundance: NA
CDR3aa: CASSIFQQPQHF
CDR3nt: TGTGCCAGTAGTATATTTCAACAGCCCCAGCATTTT

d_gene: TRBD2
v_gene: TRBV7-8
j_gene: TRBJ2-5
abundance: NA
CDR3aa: CASSLGVAGGPRETQYF
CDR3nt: TGTGCCAGCAGCTTAGGAGTAGCGGGGGGGCCGAGGGAGACCCAGTACTTC

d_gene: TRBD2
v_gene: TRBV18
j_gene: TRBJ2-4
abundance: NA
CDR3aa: CASSRTSGENIQYF
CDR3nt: TGTGCCAGCTCCCGGACTAGCGGGGAAAACATTCAGTACTTC

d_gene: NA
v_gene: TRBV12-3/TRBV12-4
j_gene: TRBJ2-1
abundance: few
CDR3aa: CASSLRVQFF
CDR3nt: TGTGCCAGCAGTTTACGGGTGCAGTTCTTC

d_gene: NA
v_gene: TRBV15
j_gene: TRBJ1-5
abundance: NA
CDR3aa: CATSRVLGSTNQPQHF
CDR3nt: TGTGCCACCAGCAGAGTCCTGGGCAGCACCAATCAGCCCCAGCATTTT

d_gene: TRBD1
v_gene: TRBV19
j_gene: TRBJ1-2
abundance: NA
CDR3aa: CASRMGQIYGYTF
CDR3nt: TGTGCCAGTAGAATGGGACAGATCTATGGCTACACCTTC

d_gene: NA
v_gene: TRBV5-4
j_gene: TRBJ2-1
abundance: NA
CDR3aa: CASSLVAGNNEQFF
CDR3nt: TGTGCCAGCAGCTTGGTGGCAGGGAACAATGAGCAGTTCTTC

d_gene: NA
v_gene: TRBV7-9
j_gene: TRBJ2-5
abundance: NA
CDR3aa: CASSEQVSGETQYF
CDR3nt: TGTGCCAGCAGCGAACAGGTATCGGGAGAGACCCAGTACTTC

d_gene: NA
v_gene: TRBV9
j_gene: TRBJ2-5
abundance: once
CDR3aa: CASSQGPQETQYF
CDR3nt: TGTGCCAGCAGCCAGGGGCCCCAAGAGACCCAGTACTTC

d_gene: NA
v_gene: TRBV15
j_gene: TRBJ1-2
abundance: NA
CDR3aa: CATSRDGRGNYGYTF
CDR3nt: TGTGCCACCAGCAGAGATGGCAGGGGAAACTATGGCTACACCTTC

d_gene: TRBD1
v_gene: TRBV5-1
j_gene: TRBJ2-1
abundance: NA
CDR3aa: CASSLEQGAGVEQFF
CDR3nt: TGCGCCAGCAGCTTGGAACAGGGGGCTGGGGTTGAGCAGTTCTTC

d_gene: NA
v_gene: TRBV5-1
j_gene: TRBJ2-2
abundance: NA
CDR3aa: CASSLDFGQLTGELFF
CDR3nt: TGCGCCAGCAGCTTGGATTTTGGACAATTAACTGGGGAGCTGTTTTTT

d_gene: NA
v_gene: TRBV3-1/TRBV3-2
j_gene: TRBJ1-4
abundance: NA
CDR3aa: CASKLHGSGGEKLFF
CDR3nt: TGTGCCAGCAAACTTCACGGGTCCGGGGGGGAAAAACTGTTTTTT

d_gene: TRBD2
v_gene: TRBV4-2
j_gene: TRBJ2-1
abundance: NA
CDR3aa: CASSQELRTRFNEQFF
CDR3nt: TGTGCCAGCAGCCAAGAGTTGCGGACTAGGTTCAATGAGCAGTTCTTC

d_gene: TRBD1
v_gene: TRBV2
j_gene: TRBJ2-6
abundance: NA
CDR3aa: CASNSGTGNSGANVLTF
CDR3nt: TGTGCCAGCAATTCCGGGACAGGGAACTCTGGGGCCAACGTCCTGACTTTC